The clone carrying this T cell receptor beta chain was seen repeatedly, ten times or more. The sample is drawn from a study of T cells in Graves' hyperthyroidism and ophthalmopathy. What was amplified from RNA transcripts were TCR beta CDR3 regions. Using the HTBI primer set, a first-round RT-PCR was run on the TCR CDR3. MiXCR, run by TCRdb on the multiplex PCR reads, gives a single entry per CDR3 protein. The data contain about 99,000 distinct CDR3 sequences, roughly 50% of them seen just once; the ten biggest clones take up approximately 30%. The sample consisted of blood. The receptor comes from a middle-aged man with Graves' hyperthyroidism.

As DNA, the CDR3 is TGCAGCGTCTTAAGCGGGAGCTTGTACAATGAGCAGTTCTTC. Amino acid sequence: CSVLSGSLYNEQFF. The chain links TRBV29-1 to TRBJ2-1; 8 positions agree with TRBD2. The germline gives CDR1 SQVTM, CDR2 ANQGSEA. Losses at the gene ends were 6 bases for V and 4 bases for J; bases not matched to a gene: 8. This CDR3 has 14 amino acids.